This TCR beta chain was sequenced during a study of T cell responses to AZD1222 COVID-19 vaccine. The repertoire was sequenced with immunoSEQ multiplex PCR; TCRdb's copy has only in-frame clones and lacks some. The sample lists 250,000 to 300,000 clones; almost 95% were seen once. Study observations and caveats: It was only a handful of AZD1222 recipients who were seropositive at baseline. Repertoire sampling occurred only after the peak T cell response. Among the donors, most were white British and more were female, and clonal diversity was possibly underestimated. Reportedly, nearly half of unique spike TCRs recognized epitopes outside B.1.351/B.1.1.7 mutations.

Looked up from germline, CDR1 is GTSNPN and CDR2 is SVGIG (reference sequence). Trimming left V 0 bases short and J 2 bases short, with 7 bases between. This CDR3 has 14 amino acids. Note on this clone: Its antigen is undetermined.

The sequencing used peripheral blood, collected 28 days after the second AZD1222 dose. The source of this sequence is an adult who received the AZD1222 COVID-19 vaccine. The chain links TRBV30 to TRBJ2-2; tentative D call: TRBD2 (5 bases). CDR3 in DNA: TGTGCCTGGAGTGTACTAGAAAACACCGGGGAGCTGTTTTTT. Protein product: CAWSVLENTGELFF. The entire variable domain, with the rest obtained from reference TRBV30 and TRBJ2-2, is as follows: SQTIHQWPATLVQPVGSPLSLECTVEGTSNPNLYWYRQAAGRGLQLLFYSVGIGQISSEVPQNLSASRPQDRQFILSSKKLLLSDSGFYLCAWSVLENTGELFFGEGSRLTVL.